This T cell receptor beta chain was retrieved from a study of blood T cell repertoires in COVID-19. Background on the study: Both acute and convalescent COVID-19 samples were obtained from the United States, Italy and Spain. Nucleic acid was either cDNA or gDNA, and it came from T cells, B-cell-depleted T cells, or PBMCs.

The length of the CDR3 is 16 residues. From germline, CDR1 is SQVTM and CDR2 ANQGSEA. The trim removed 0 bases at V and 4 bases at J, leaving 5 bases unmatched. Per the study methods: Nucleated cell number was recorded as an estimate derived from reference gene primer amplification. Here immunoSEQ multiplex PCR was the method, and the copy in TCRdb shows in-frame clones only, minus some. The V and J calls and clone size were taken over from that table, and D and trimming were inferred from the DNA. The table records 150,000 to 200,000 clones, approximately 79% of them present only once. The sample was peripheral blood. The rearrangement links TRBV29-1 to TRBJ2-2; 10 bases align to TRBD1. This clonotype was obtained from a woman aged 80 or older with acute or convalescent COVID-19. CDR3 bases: TGCAGCGTTGAAGATCCCGGGACAGGGGTCACCGGGGAGCTGTTTTTT. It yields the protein CSVEDPGTGVTGELFF.